This T cell receptor beta chain comes out of a study of cytomegalovirus exposure and HLA in healthy donors. Across the study: When 398 donors were genotyped, roughly 78% of them were found to fall in the Caucasian-associated ancestry cluster. Study-wide results and caveats: The study had only CMV serostatus as immune exposure information. A previous analysis found most TCR beta V segments productive roughly 90% or roughly 30% of the time.

With regard to this clone: Its antigen is unidentified.

In the PCR, 60 Vbeta and 13 Jbeta primers were used. Libraries were prepared by immunoSEQ multiplex PCR; TCRdb keeps only in-frame clonotypes and omits some of them. The repertoire has around 300,000 clones, approximately 90% of them found once; the top ten carry about 2.3%. V was clipped by 5 bases and J by 0 bases; unmatched bases: 8. Germline V gives CDR1 SGHVS, CDR2 FQNEAQ. This CDR3 has 16 residues. The sequencing input was PBMCs. The V gene is TRBV7-8, the J gene TRBJ2-3; 7 positions match TRBD2. This receptor was taken from a woman under 30 in good health and CMV-seronegative. CDR3 DNA: TGTGCCAGCAGCCCAGAGCGGGGTCCCAGCACAGATACGCAGTATTTT. It codes for CASSPERGPSTDTQYF.